A selection of T cell receptor beta chains follows, all from one sample in a study of blood T cell repertoires in COVID-19. Clones were read by immunoSEQ multiplex PCR, and TCRdb kept only the in-frame ones, dropping some. The sample has 150,000 to 200,000 clones, 60% to 80% seen once. The sequencing input was PBMCs or T cells enriched from blood (not recorded which). The receptors were gathered from a woman aged 45-65 years who had recovered from COVID-19. CDR3s include the opening cysteine and the closing phenylalanine or tryptophan. A D gene is named only where the DNA matches it firmly. Where a row states a size, it is once, few, many or the class of an expanded clone; other rows omit it.

TGTGCCAGCAGTTTTTTGAGGGGGCTGAACACTGAAGCTTTCTTT CASSFLRGLNTEAFF few TRBD1 TRBJ1-1 TRBV27
TGTGCCAGCAGCCGGGACACCACCGCAGTGGTCTTC CASSRDTTAVVF - - TRBJ2-7 TRBV7-9
TGTGCCAGCAGCCAACAGGGGATGAACACTGAAGCTTTCTTT CASSQQGMNTEAFF - - TRBJ1-1 TRBV3-1/TRBV3-2
TGTGCCAGCAGAGGGACAGGTAGAACGGAGACCCAGTACTTC CASRGTGRTETQYF - TRBD1 TRBJ2-5 TRBV6-5
TGTGCCAGCAGCCGCGGGGCGGGAGGCCTTCCCTACGAGCAGTACTTC CASSRGAGGLPYEQYF - TRBD2 TRBJ2-7 TRBV27
TGTTCCGGCGGGAGCAATTCCTACGAGCAGTACTTC CSGGSNSYEQYF - TRBD2 TRBJ2-7 TRBV29-1
TGTGCCAGCAGCCCCGGGGGGGCCTACGAGCAGTACTTC CASSPGGAYEQYF - TRBD2 TRBJ2-7 TRBV3-1/TRBV3-2
TGCGCCAGCAGCTTGTCCCAGGCCAACACCGGGGAGCTGTTTTTT CASSLSQANTGELFF few - TRBJ2-2 TRBV5-1
TGTGCCAGCAGCTGGACTAGCGGGAGGTCAGACAATGAGCAGTTCTTC CASSWTSGRSDNEQFF - TRBD2 TRBJ2-1 TRBV5-4
TGTGCCAGCAGCTTAAGAGGAGGGACCAGTAGGGACGAGCAGTACTTC CASSLRGGTSRDEQYF - - TRBJ2-7 TRBV7-6
TGTGCCAGCAGCCATACACCCGGGACAGGGGGAGAAAAACTGTTTTTT CASSHTPGTGGEKLFF - TRBD1 TRBJ1-4 TRBV3-1/TRBV3-2
TGTGCCAGCAGCCTAGGGGGGACTACCTACAATGAGCAGTTCTTC CASSLGGTTYNEQFF - - TRBJ2-1 TRBV14
TGTGCCAGCAGCCTCACTAGCGGCCCCTACAATGAGCAGTTCTTC CASSLTSGPYNEQFF - TRBD2 TRBJ2-1 TRBV3-1/TRBV3-2
TGTGCCAGCAGCCAAAGGACTAGCGGGAACACCGGGGAGCTGTTTTTT CASSQRTSGNTGELFF - TRBD2 TRBJ2-2 TRBV4-2
TGTGCCAGCAGTTTATGGGACAGGGGTTCAGGAGGCTACACCTTC CASSLWDRGSGGYTF - TRBD1 TRBJ1-2 TRBV28
TGCGCCAGCAGCTTTCTAGCGGGGCCTCAAGATGAGCAGTTCTTC CASSFLAGPQDEQFF - TRBD2 TRBJ2-1 TRBV5-1
TGCGCCAGCAGCCCGGAGGGAACGGATGAGCAGTTCTTC CASSPEGTDEQFF - - TRBJ2-1 TRBV4-3
TGCGCCAGCAGCTTGCGGGACAGGTCAATTGAGCAGTACTTC CASSLRDRSIEQYF few TRBD1 TRBJ2-7 TRBV5-1
TGTGCCAGCAGTAATCAGGGAAAACAAGCTTTCTTT CASSNQGKQAFF once - TRBJ1-1 TRBV27
TGTGCCAGCAGCCAAGATCACGGGAACACTGAAGCTTTCTTT CASSQDHGNTEAFF - - TRBJ1-1 TRBV3-1/TRBV3-2
TGCGCCAGCAGCCAAAGGGACAGAAAAGAGACCCAGTACTTC CASSQRDRKETQYF - TRBD1 TRBJ2-5 TRBV4-1
TGTGCCAGCAGCTACCGGACAGGGGTAAACACCGGGGAGCTGTTTTTT CASSYRTGVNTGELFF once TRBD1 TRBJ2-2 TRBV7-3
TGTGCCAGCAGCTTAAGATCGGGAGTAGAGAACGAGCAGTACTTC CASSLRSGVENEQYF - - TRBJ2-7 TRBV7-8
TGTGCCAGCAGCGTCGCGGGACTAGCGGAAGAGACCCAGTACTTC CASSVAGLAEETQYF - TRBD2 TRBJ2-5 TRBV9
TGTGCCAGCAGTTCTGACAGGGTGAGGGGACGCGAAAAACTGTTTTTT CASSSDRVRGREKLFF - TRBD1 TRBJ1-4 TRBV27
TGTGCCAGCAGTACAGATAATTCACCCCTCCACTTT CASSTDNSPLHF - - TRBJ1-6 TRBV27
TGTGCCAGCAGCCCAAGACTAGCGGGTATATACTACGAGCAGTACTTC CASSPRLAGIYYEQYF once TRBD2 TRBJ2-7 TRBV9
TGTGCCAGCAGCCCGACAGTGAACACTGAAGCTTTCTTT CASSPTVNTEAFF - - TRBJ1-1 TRBV11-2
TGTGCCTGGAGTGGCGTAGCGGCCCCTGGAACAGATACGCAGTATTTT CAWSGVAAPGTDTQYF - - TRBJ2-3 TRBV30
TGCGCCAGCAGCTTGGCAAGGACAGGGTCTTCGCGCGAGCAGTACTTC CASSLARTGSSREQYF - TRBD1 TRBJ2-7 TRBV5-1
TGCGCCAGCAGCTCCGGGACTAGGGACATCAGGACAGATACGCAGTATTTT CASSSGTRDIRTDTQYF once TRBD2 TRBJ2-3 TRBV5-1
TGCGCCAGCAGCGTCCAGTCCTCCTACGAGCAGTACTTC CASSVQSSYEQYF - - TRBJ2-7 TRBV5-1
TGTGCCAGCAGTTACTCCCTAGCGGGAGGGGAAACTCAAGAGACCCAGTACTTC CASSYSLAGGETQETQYF - TRBD2 TRBJ2-5 TRBV6-2/TRBV6-3
TGTGCCAGCAGCGGACAGGTAGCCTACGAGCAGTACTTC CASSGQVAYEQYF - TRBD1 TRBJ2-7 TRBV2
TGTGCCAGCAGCCGTGCCCAGGGGAGCTACGAGCAGTACTTC CASSRAQGSYEQYF few - TRBJ2-7 TRBV6-5
TGTGCCAGCAGTTACTGGAGGGATAGCAATCAGCCCCAGCATTTT CASSYWRDSNQPQHF once - TRBJ1-5 TRBV6-2/TRBV6-3
TGTGCCAGCAGTCCACAGGGTAGCAACGAGCAGTACTTC CASSPQGSNEQYF - - TRBJ2-7 TRBV27
TGTGCCAGCAGATACGGGACAAAGAACACCGGGGAGCTGTTTTTT CASRYGTKNTGELFF - - TRBJ2-2 TRBV3-1/TRBV3-2
TGTGCCTGGAGTAATAGCGGGGGAAGCACAGATACGCAGTATTTT CAWSNSGGSTDTQYF - TRBD2 TRBJ2-3 TRBV30
TGTGCCAGCAGTTATCCCGCACAGGGAAATAACTACGAGCAGTACTTC CASSYPAQGNNYEQYF - - TRBJ2-7 TRBV6-9
TGTGCCAGCAGACAAACGGGACACTACAATTCACCCCTCCACTTT CASRQTGHYNSPLHF - - TRBJ1-6 TRBV25-1
TGTGCCAGCAGCAGGACTAGCGGGAGTTACGAGCAGTACTTC CASSRTSGSYEQYF - TRBD2 TRBJ2-7 TRBV7-3
TGCGCCAGTACAGGGTTCCCATCCGGGGGCTACACCTTC CASTGFPSGGYTF few - TRBJ1-2 TRBV10-2
TGTGCCAGCAGCTCCGTCATGGGGGCTACTCCAAATGAGCAGTTCTTC CASSSVMGATPNEQFF - - TRBJ2-1 TRBV7-6
TGTGCCAGCAGACCCCGGACAGGGGGTCTTTCACCCCTCCACTTT CASRPRTGGLSPLHF - TRBD1 TRBJ1-6 TRBV28
TGTGCCAGCAGCTTAGCGAATCAAGAGACCCAGTACTTC CASSLANQETQYF - - TRBJ2-5 TRBV7-3
TGTGCCAGCAGCCTTAGTTTTAGTAACACCGGGGAGCTGTTTTTT CASSLSFSNTGELFF - - TRBJ2-2 TRBV11-2
TGTGCCAGCAGCCTCCGACAGGTCACAAACACTGAAGCTTTCTTT CASSLRQVTNTEAFF - - TRBJ1-1 TRBV11-2
TGTGCCAGCAGCTCACAGGGGGCGCAGGAATATGGCTACACCTTC CASSSQGAQEYGYTF - TRBD1 TRBJ1-2 TRBV28
TGTGCCATCAGTGAGGGGACAGGGCCTCTCTATGGCTACACCTTC CAISEGTGPLYGYTF - TRBD1 TRBJ1-2 TRBV10-3